This T cell receptor beta chain was sequenced during a study of T-cell reconstitution after alpha-beta-depleted transplantation in children. As concerns this clonotype: The antigen is undetermined.

Study outcomes and limitations: It was newly produced T cells that mostly accounted for T-cell counts and diversity one year after transplant.

During its preparation, the TCRbeta library received unique molecular identifiers. A single record per CDR3 protein comes from TCRdb applying MiXCR to the PCR reads. The sample has about 150,000 distinct CDR3 sequences, around 10% seen once. This receptor was identified in a boy between 2 and 10 years old with acute myeloid leukemia, due to receive a stem cell transplant. The source was PBMCs, collected before TCRalphabeta/CD19-depleted stem cell transplant.

The CDR3 DNA is TGTGCCAGCAGCCAGTCGATTAACGGGAACATTCAGTACTTC. Translation gives CASSQSINGNIQYF. This rearrangement joins TRBV14 to TRBJ2-4; D gene ambiguous. V lost 3 bases, J lost 7 bases, and 13 bases lay in between. The CDR3 sequence is 14 residues long. Germline loops: CDR1 SGHDN, CDR2 FVKESK.